One sample yielded the 17 T cell receptor beta chains listed below, sequenced in a study of blood T cell repertoires in COVID-19. Clones were sequenced by immunoSEQ multiplex PCR, and TCRdb holds only the in-frame ones, with some missing. The table lists roughly 250,000 clones, 90% of them singletons. The specimen sequenced was peripheral blood. Source of these receptors: a woman aged 40 to 55 with acute or convalescent COVID-19.

This chain links TRBV19 with TRBJ1-1; maybe TRBD1 (5 bases). The length of the CDR3 is 16 residues. V was clipped by 4 bases and J by 5 bases, with 20 bases between them. CDR1 is LNHDA, CDR2 SQIVND, per germline (reference sequence). CDR3 in DNA: TGTGCCAGTAGTAGACTGTGGGACTCACGTGGGACTGAAGCTTTCTTT. Amino acids: CASSRLWDSRGTEAFF.

This clone was recorded only once. The CDR3 DNA is TGTGCCAGCAGCCCTCAACAGGGGTCATACGAGCAGTACGTC. Translation gives CASSPQQGSYEQYV. This chain connects TRBV6-6 to TRBJ2-7, with 7 bases aligning to TRBD1. The CDR3 has 14 residues. The J segment lost 4 bases and the V segment lost 6 bases, leaving 9 bases of the junction unmatched. Germline V gene data show CDR1 as MNHNY and CDR2 as SVGAGI (reference sequence).

The V call is TRBV5-1, the J call TRBJ1-1; TRBD1 matches 9 bases. The CDR3 covers 14 residues. Germline trimming cut 5 bases from V and 5 bases from J; bases unmatched to any gene: 7. The V gene's germline CDR1 is SGHRS and CDR2 YFSETQ. CDR3 bases: TGCGCCAGCAGTTTGACAGGGGGTTGGACTGAAGCTTTCTTT. Residues: CASSLTGGWTEAFF.

For the CDR3, the DNA is TGTGCCAGCAGCCCACGACAGAGCCCGAACACTGAAGCTTTCTTT. Translation gives CASSPRQSPNTEAFF. The chain has TRBV5-4 and TRBJ1-1; D is possibly TRBD1 (5 bases). In germline, CDR1 is SGHNT, CDR2 YYREEE (reference sequence). V shed 4 bases and J shed 1 base, with 14 bases lying between them. The CDR3 contains 15 residues.

This clone was picked up many times. The chain carries TRBV5-6 and TRBJ2-5; D call uncertain. The CDR3 is 12 residues long. Germline CDR1 SGHDT, CDR2 YYEEEE. The V and J ends lost 3 bases and 5 bases respectively, with 8 bases between them. CDR3 residues: CASSSVVETQYF. The CDR3 bases are TGTGCCAGCAGCTCCGTAGTCGAGACCCAGTACTTC.

The chain uses TRBV7-3 and TRBJ2-1; D ambiguous. The CDR3 is 16 residues long. V was trimmed by 0 bases and J by 2 bases, leaving 11 bases between them. Germline V lookup: CDR1 SGHTA, CDR2 FQGTGA. CDR3 bases: TGTGCCAGCAGCTTAACCCCCTCCCCCGCCTACAATGAGCAGTTCTTC. Protein: CASSLTPSPAYNEQFF. Looking up the rest from reference TRBV7-3 and TRBJ2-1 gives the full variable domain: GAGVSQTPSNKVTEKGKYVELRCDPISGHTALYWYRQSLGQGPEFLIYFQGTGAADDSGLPNDRFFAVRPEGSVSTLKIQRTERGDSAVYLCASSLTPSPAYNEQFFGPGTRLTVL.

On this clone itself: The same CDR3 can be traced to other DNA sequences in this sample. The rearrangement joins TRBV18 to TRBJ1-2, with 7 bases lining up with TRBD1. Per the germline V gene, CDR1 is KGHSH and CDR2 is LQKENI. The CDR3 is made up of 13 amino acids. J gave up 4 bases and V 3 bases, and 2 bases lay outside the gene matches. CDR3 residues: CASSPDRSYGYTF. The CDR3 DNA follows: TGTGCCAGCTCACCGGACAGGTCCTATGGCTACACCTTC.

The chain uses TRBV9 and TRBJ2-3; possible D gene TRBD2, 7 bases. Trimming removed 4 bases from V and 4 bases from J, with 22 bases in between. Germline CDR1 is SGDLS and CDR2 is YYNGEE. The CDR3 has 17 amino acids. The CDR3 is CASSPGFVRGGADTQYF. The DNA of the CDR3 is TGTGCCAGCAGCCCCGGGTTTGTTAGGGGGGGGGCAGATACGCAGTATTTT.

This rearrangement joins TRBV6-6 to TRBJ1-3; no reliable D call. The CDR3 has 17 residues. The V gene's germline CDR1 is MNHNY and CDR2 SVGAGI (reference sequence). V was cut by 5 bases and J by 2 bases, with 19 bases left in between. The CDR3, as DNA: TGTGCCAGCAGTCTTAATCCCACCGCCGGGGCTGGAAACACCATATATTTT. It specifies CASSLNPTAGAGNTIYF.

The chain carries TRBV21-1 and TRBJ1-1; TRBD1 was called by the table and not checked on the DNA. TRBV21-1 is classified as a pseudogene. This CDR3 is 17 amino acids long. CDR3: CASSKRGGETMNTEAFF. The CDR3, as DNA: TGTGCCAGCAGCAAGAGAGGGGGAGAGACAATGAACACTGAAGCTTTCTTT.

V and J are TRBV5-5 and TRBJ2-7; D is unresolved. The germline gives CDR1 SGHKS, CDR2 YYEKEE (reference sequence). Trimming took off 4 bases at V and 7 bases at J, with 9 bases between the two ends. The CDR3 is 11 residues long. For the CDR3, the DNA is TGTGCCAGCAGCCTAGGATTGGAGCAGTACGTC. It is translated as CASSLGLEQYV.

This clone was seen once. The CDR3 region is CASSREARYEQYV. CDR3 sequence (DNA): TGTGCCAGCAGCAGGGAGGCCCGCTACGAGCAGTACGTC. V is TRBV5-5 and J is TRBJ2-7; TRBD2 is a possible D gene (6 bases). Looked up from germline, CDR1 is SGHKS and CDR2 is YYEKEE (reference sequence). Trimming shortened V by 4 bases and J by 3 bases, and 11 bases separated the two germline ends. The CDR3 runs 13 residues.

The gene calls are TRBV3-1 (or the pseudogene TRBV3-2) and TRBJ1-6; D unresolved. The germline V and J ends were trimmed by 1 base and 7 bases, with 11 bases remaining between them. The germline gives CDR1 LGHDT, CDR2 YNNKEL (reference sequence). This CDR3 has 15 amino acids. CDR3 DNA: TGTGCCAGCAGCCAAGTAGCGGGCTCGAATTCACCCCTCCACTTT. It translates to CASSQVAGSNSPLHF.

The chain uses TRBV21-1 and TRBJ2-5; the D segment call TRBD2 is taken from the table without a DNA check. TRBV21-1 is a listed pseudogene. The CDR3 totals 18 residues. The CDR3 sequence is CASNYGERGGVVAETQYF. CDR3 DNA: TGTGCCAGCAACTACGGGGAGCGGGGGGGCGTAGTAGCAGAGACCCAGTACTTC.

CDR3 nucleotide sequence: TGTGCCAGCTCACCCACAACTAATGAAAAACTGTTTTTT. It translates to CASSPTTNEKLFF. The J gene is TRBJ1-4, the V gene TRBV18; unclear D gene. The CDR3 runs to 13 residues. CDR1 and CDR2 (germline): KGHSH, LQKENI. V lost 3 bases to trimming and J lost 0 bases, with 2 bases between them.

The chain uses TRBV4-1 and TRBJ2-1; 10 bases agree with TRBD2. The CDR3 is made up of 17 amino acids. The V gene's germline CDR1 is MGHRA and CDR2 YSYEKL. The ends lost 0 bases at V and 2 bases at J; junction bases unmatched: 4. The CDR3 region is CASSQDRAGGPYNEQFF. For the CDR3, the DNA is TGCGCCAGCAGCCAAGATCGAGCGGGGGGGCCCTACAATGAGCAGTTCTTC.

The chain carries TRBV7-8 and TRBJ1-6, with no clear D. Looked up from germline, CDR1 is SGHVS and CDR2 is FQNEAQ. The CDR3 loop spans 15 amino acids. Trimming cost V 1 base and J 7 bases, with 11 bases left between them. The CDR3: CASSLDRVSNSPLHF. The CDR3 coding sequence is TGTGCCAGCAGCTTAGACAGAGTATCAAATTCACCCCTCCACTTT. Together with reference TRBV7-8 and TRBJ1-6, the CDR3 gives the full variable domain: GAGVSQSPRYKVAKRGQDVALRCDPISGHVSLFWYQQALGQGPEFLTYFQNEAQLDKSGLPSDRFFAERPEGSVSTLKIQRTQQEDSAVYLCASSLDRVSNSPLHFGNGTRLTVT.